This T cell receptor beta chain is from a study of T cell responses to AZD1222 COVID-19 vaccine. Overall study results and limits: Increases in Spike-specific TCR breadth and depth were seen after two AZD1222 doses. There were vaccine-associated CD4 TCRs across spike, dominant at 160-218 and 743-854. Repertoire samples came only from after the peak T cell response. A reported finding is that nearly half of spike-specific TCRs target unmutated variant regions.

CDR1 and CDR2 from the germline V gene are MDHEN and SYDVKM. V was trimmed by 6 bases and J by 0 bases, leaving 2 bases between them. The CDR3 is made up of 11 amino acids. Assay used: immunoSEQ multiplex PCR; TCRdb lists only in-frame clones, some missing. In the table there are 180,000 or so clones, approximately 90% of which are singletons. In regard to this clone: Its cognate antigen is unknown.

The receptor was derived from an adult who received the MenACWY meningococcal vaccine as a control. This chain joins TRBV28 and TRBJ1-1; D remains unclear. The material sequenced was peripheral blood, taken 28 days after the second dose of the MenACWY control vaccine. CDR3 DNA sequence: TGTGCCAGCAGGGTGAACACTGAAGCTTTCTTT. The encoded protein is CASRVNTEAFF.